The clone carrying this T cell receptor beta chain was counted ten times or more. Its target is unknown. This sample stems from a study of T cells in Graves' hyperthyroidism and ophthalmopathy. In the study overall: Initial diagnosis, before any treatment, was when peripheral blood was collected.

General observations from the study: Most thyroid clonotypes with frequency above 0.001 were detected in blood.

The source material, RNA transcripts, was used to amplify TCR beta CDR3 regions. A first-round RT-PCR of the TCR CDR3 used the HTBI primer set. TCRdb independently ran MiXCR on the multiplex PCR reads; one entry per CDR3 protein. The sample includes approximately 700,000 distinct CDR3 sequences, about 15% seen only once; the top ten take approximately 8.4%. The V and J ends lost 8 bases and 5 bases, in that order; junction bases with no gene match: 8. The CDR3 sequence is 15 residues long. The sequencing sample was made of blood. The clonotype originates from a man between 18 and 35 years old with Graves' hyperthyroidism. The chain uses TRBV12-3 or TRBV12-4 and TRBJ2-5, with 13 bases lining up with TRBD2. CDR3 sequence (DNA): TGTGCCAGCCGGACTAGCGGGAGACCCGGGGAGACCCAGTACTTC. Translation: CASRTSGRPGETQYF.